The 29 T cell receptor beta chains listed next were all sequenced from one sample in a study of T cells expressing NK-cell markers. After re-calling the 5' RACE reads, TCRdb lists one entry per CDR3 protein, DNA absent. The sample has 400,000 to 500,000 distinct CDR3 sequences, and its top ten clones hold more than 7%. Specimen: blood T cells: a sorted CD56 or NKG2C T cell subset, CD4+ or CD8+ T cells, or bulk PBMC T cells (not recorded which). These receptors came from a woman aged 18 to 75 in good health.

This chain links TRBV7-2 with TRBJ1-2; TCRdb proposes TRBD1, but this gene call is untestable without DNA. There are 14 residues in the CDR3. Germline CDR1 and CDR2: SGHTA and FQGNSA. CDR3 region: CASSGGGEDYGYTF.

The rearrangement joins TRBV28 to TRBJ2-1. Germline loops: CDR1 MDHEN, CDR2 SYDVKM. This CDR3 spans 15 amino acids. CDR3 loop: CASSDPIGDYNEQFF.

The rearrangement links TRBV20-1 to TRBJ2-1; the TCRdb D gene call, TRBD1, has no DNA to confirm it. From germline, CDR1 is DFQATT and CDR2 SNEGSKA (reference sequence). The CDR3 is 12 amino acids. CDR3: CSTGRSYNEQFF.

The V gene is TRBV4-2, the J gene TRBJ2-1; as DNA is missing, the TRBD1 call by TCRdb cannot be tested. There are 17 residues in the CDR3. From germline, CDR1 is LGHNA and CDR2 YNFKEQ. CDR3 sequence: CASSQAPSGRRHNEQFF.

The CDR3 loop reads CSASLLAQETQYF. This chain uses TRBV20-1 with TRBJ2-5; TCRdb's D call of TRBD2 is untestable without DNA. The CDR3 is made up of 13 amino acids. CDR1 and CDR2 (germline): DFQATT, SNEGSKA (reference sequence).

The chain combines TRBV6-1 with TRBJ1-1; checking the TCRdb D call of TRBD1 is not possible without DNA. This CDR3 has 12 amino acids. Germline V gives CDR1 MNHNS, CDR2 SASEGT. CDR3 residues: CASSPQVTEAFF.

The rearrangement links TRBV7-3 to TRBJ2-1; TCRdb picks TRBD2, but there is no DNA to check that call. The CDR3 is made up of 18 amino acids. Germline CDR1 SGHTA, CDR2 FQGTGA. CDR3 amino acids: CASSYKAMTSGSLNEQFF.

The chain employs TRBV6-5 and TRBJ1-1. Per the germline V gene, CDR1 is MNHEY and CDR2 is SVGAGI. The CDR3 is 13 amino acids. CDR3 loop: CASSYSMNTEAFF.

The CDR3 spells CSGRITGGPSYEQYF. The chain employs TRBV20-1 and TRBJ2-7; absent DNA, TCRdb's TRBD2 call cannot be checked. Germline loops: CDR1 DFQATT, CDR2 SNEGSKA (reference sequence). This CDR3 region has 15 residues.

The CDR3 sequence: CASTRDSGNTIYF. This chain links TRBV5-1 with TRBJ1-3. Germline V gives CDR1 SGHRS, CDR2 YFSETQ. The CDR3 sequence is 13 residues long.

The chain combines TRBV5-5 with TRBJ2-1; TCRdb lists TRBD2, though no DNA is available to test this call. Looked up from germline, CDR1 is SGHKS and CDR2 is YYEKEE (reference sequence). The CDR3 has 16 amino acids. The CDR3 sequence is CASSLAGTSGTYEQFF.

This chain joins TRBV20-1 and TRBJ1-6; TCRdb outputs TRBD1, but without DNA this stays unchecked. The CDR3 is 16 residues long. Germline CDR1 reads DFQATT; CDR2 reads SNEGSKA (reference sequence). Here the CDR3 reads CSARATGIGNNSPLHF.

The V and J genes are TRBV7-6 and TRBJ1-2; TCRdb calls TRBD1, which cannot be checked without DNA. Germline CDR1 reads SGHVS; CDR2 reads FNYEAQ. The CDR3 spans 13 residues. CDR3 in amino acids: CASSYQGAGGYTF.

The gene calls are TRBV24-1 and TRBJ2-5. The CDR3 runs to 12 residues. Germline CDR1 reads KGHDR; CDR2 reads SFDVKD. CDR3 loop: CATSETQETQYF.

The chain is built from TRBV7-2 and TRBJ1-6; TCRdb picks TRBD1, but there is no DNA to check that call. This CDR3 comprises 14 residues. CDR1 and CDR2 (germline): SGHTA, FQGNSA. CDR3 protein: CASSSQGSWSPLHF.

The gene calls are TRBV30 and TRBJ1-2. The CDR3 length is 13 residues. Per the germline V gene, CDR1 is GTSNPN and CDR2 is SVGIG (reference sequence). CDR3 sequence: CAWRFRANYGYTF.

The chain uses TRBV30 and TRBJ1-1. The CDR3 has 12 amino acids. Looked up from germline, CDR1 is GTSNPN and CDR2 is SVGIG (reference sequence). The CDR3 reads CACGRGSTEAFF.

V usage is TRBV4-2 and J usage is TRBJ2-5; the TCRdb call, TRBD2, lacks DNA for checking. Germline CDR1 and CDR2: LGHNA and YNFKEQ. The CDR3 is 15 residues long. CDR3 in amino acids: CASSQDNGGRKTQYF.

This chain uses TRBV6-5 with TRBJ2-1; TCRdb designates TRBD1, a call that cannot be tested without DNA. Germline V lookup: CDR1 MNHEY, CDR2 SVGAGI. This CDR3 comprises 12 residues. CDR3 protein: CASSRQGNEQFF.

The chain links TRBV18 to TRBJ2-7; TCRdb names TRBD2, which stays unverified in the absence of DNA. Looked up from germline, CDR1 is KGHSH and CDR2 is LQKENI. The CDR3 runs 11 residues. CDR3 region: CASSGSHEQYF.

The J gene is TRBJ2-7, the V gene TRBV7-6; TCRdb's D gene call, TRBD1, goes unchecked for lack of DNA. Germline assignment: CDR1 SGHVS and CDR2 FNYEAQ. This CDR3 contains 14 residues. The CDR3 loop reads CASTPSGATYEQYF.

This rearrangement joins TRBV5-4 to TRBJ1-6; with no DNA, the TCRdb D assignment of TRBD1 cannot be verified. CDR1 SGHNT and CDR2 YYREEE come from the germline V gene (reference sequence). The CDR3 spans 19 residues. The CDR3 spells CASSLGQGQVPGLGSPLHF.

The chain uses TRBV6-2 or TRBV6-3 and TRBJ2-2. Per germline, CDR1 MNHEY and CDR2 SVGEGT. This CDR3 contains 14 residues. This CDR3 is CASSSGRLTGELFF.

The chain joins TRBV10-3 to TRBJ2-1; as DNA is missing, the TRBD2 call by TCRdb cannot be tested. The CDR3 contains 12 residues. Per the germline V gene, CDR1 is ENHRY and CDR2 is SYGVKD. CDR3: CAIGRNYNEKFF.

This rearrangement joins TRBV7-2 to TRBJ2-4; there is no DNA to check the TCRdb D call of TRBD2. Germline V gives CDR1 SGHTA, CDR2 FQGNSA. The length of the CDR3 is 15 residues. The CDR3 sequence is CASSGGSGIDDIQYF.

The chain links TRBV4-3 to TRBJ1-3. The CDR3 has 17 amino acids. Per the germline V gene, CDR1 is LGHNA and CDR2 is YSLEER. The CDR3 here is CASSQDPHRLSGNTIYF.

The chain has TRBV20-1 and TRBJ2-7. CDR1 and CDR2 (germline): DFQATT, SNEGSKA (reference sequence). There are 14 residues in the CDR3. The CDR3: CSARDSGSSYEQYF.

This chain joins TRBV5-1 and TRBJ2-3; absent DNA, TCRdb's TRBD2 call cannot be checked. This CDR3 region has 14 residues. CDR1 and CDR2 (germline): SGHRS, YFSETQ. The CDR3 protein is CASSRAGTTDTQYF.

This chain links TRBV7-3 with TRBJ2-5. The CDR3 has 13 amino acids. CDR1 is SGHTA, CDR2 FQGTGA, per germline. CDR3 residues: CASSLIGQETQYF.